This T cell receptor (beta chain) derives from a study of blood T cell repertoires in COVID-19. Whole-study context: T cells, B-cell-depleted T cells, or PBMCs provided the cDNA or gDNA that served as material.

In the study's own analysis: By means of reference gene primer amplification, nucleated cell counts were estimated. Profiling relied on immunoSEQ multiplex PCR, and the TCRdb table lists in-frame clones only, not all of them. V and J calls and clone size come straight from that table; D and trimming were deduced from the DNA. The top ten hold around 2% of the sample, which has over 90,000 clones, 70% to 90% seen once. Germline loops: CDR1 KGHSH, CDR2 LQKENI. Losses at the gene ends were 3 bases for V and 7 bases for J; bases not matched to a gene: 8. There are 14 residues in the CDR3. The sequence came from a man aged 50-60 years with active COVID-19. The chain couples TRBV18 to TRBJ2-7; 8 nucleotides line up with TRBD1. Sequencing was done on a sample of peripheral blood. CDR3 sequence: CASSPGQVPPEQYF. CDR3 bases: TGTGCCAGCTCACCGGGACAGGTCCCCCCTGAGCAGTACTTC. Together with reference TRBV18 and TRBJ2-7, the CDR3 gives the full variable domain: NAGVMQNPRHLVRRRGQEARLRCSPMKGHSHVYWYRQLPEEGLKFMVYLQKENIIDESGMPKERFSAEFPKEGPSILRIQQVVRGDSAAYFCASSPGQVPPEQYFGPGTRLTVT.